The 12 T cell receptor beta chains reported below all come from one sample, sequenced in a study of OX40 agonist ivuxolimab in advanced cancers. Library construction relied on the immunoSEQ multiplex PCR assay. TCRdb mirrors the immuneACCESS table, restricted to in-frame sequences. Some clones are absent from its copies; in checked studies, under half trace to an unresolved V gene, and the reason for the others is unknown. The sample table holds 55,000 to 70,000 clones, of which just under 85% were seen once. The ten top clones hold 3.7% of the sample. This specimen was CD4+ or CD8+ T cells sorted from blood, taken in a trial of the OX40 agonist ivuxolimab. These receptors came from an adult with an advanced solid tumor such as melanoma, head and neck, liver or kidney cancer.

The chain has TRBV5-6 and TRBJ1-5; no definite D call. The CDR3 loop spans 13 amino acids. Germline V CDR1 and CDR2: SGHDT, YYEEEE. The V gene lost 4 bases and the J gene lost 9 bases, with 14 bases spanning the gap. CDR3 amino acids: CASSRTRRGPQHF. The DNA for the CDR3 is TGTGCCAGCAGCCGGACGCGGCGGGGGCCCCAGCATTTT.

The J gene is TRBJ2-7, the V gene TRBV2; D uncertain. The V end was cut by 6 bases, the J end by 0 bases, with 12 bases between. CDR1 and CDR2 from the germline V gene are SNHLY and FYNNEI. This CDR3 is built from 14 residues. The chain's CDR3 is CASRDGPISYEQYF. The CDR3, as DNA: TGTGCCAGCAGAGACGGGCCTATCTCCTACGAGCAGTACTTC.

This chain uses TRBV7-2 with TRBJ2-7; D may match TRBD1 or TRBD2 (5 bases each). CDR3 length: 16 residues. Between the trimmed V and J ends, which lost 2 bases and 0 bases, there was a span of 14 bases. Germline CDR1 is SGHTA and CDR2 is FQGNSA. The CDR3 region is CASSLSLGDSSYEQYF. DNA of the CDR3: TGTGCCAGCAGCTTATCCCTGGGAGACAGCTCCTACGAGCAGTACTTC. The entire variable domain, with the rest obtained from reference TRBV7-2 and TRBJ2-7, is as follows: GAGVSQSPSNKVTEKGKDVELRCDPISGHTALYWYRQSLGQGLEFLIYFQGNSAPDKSGLPSDRFSAERTGGSVSTLTIQRTQQEDSAVYLCASSLSLGDSSYEQYFGPGTRLTVT.

This clone was counted a few times. The chain has TRBV19 and TRBJ2-7, with TRBD2 identical over 13 bases. The CDR3 runs 16 residues. The germline gives CDR1 LNHDA, CDR2 SQIVND (reference sequence). J lost 3 bases, V lost 3 bases, and 5 bases had no gene match. CDR3 sequence reads: CASSMMGTSGDYEQYF. Here the CDR3 DNA reads TGTGCCAGTAGTATGATGGGGACTAGCGGGGACTACGAGCAGTACTTC.

Only one count was recorded for this clone. In nucleotides, the CDR3 is TGTGCCACCTGTCGGGAGCGGGGGGAGACCCAGTACTTC. Its translation is CATCRERGETQYF. The chain joins TRBV6-1 to TRBJ2-5; 8 bases match TRBD2. V gave up 10 bases and J gave up 5 bases; unmatched junction bases: 9. Germline V gene data show CDR1 as MNHNS and CDR2 as SASEGT. There are 13 residues in the CDR3.

This rearrangement joins TRBV19 to TRBJ2-5; the match to TRBD1 covers 10 bases. V dropped 1 base and J dropped 2; count of bases not matched to a gene: 19. This CDR3 is 21 amino acids long. The V gene's germline CDR1 is LNHDA and CDR2 SQIVND (reference sequence). CDR3 bases: TGTGCCAGTAGTATAGCCTACGACTCTTCCCCCCCGGGACAGGGGCAAGAGACCCAGTACTTC. Translating it yields CASSIAYDSSPPGQGQETQYF.

This chain uses TRBV11-1 with TRBJ2-5, with 12 bases lining up with TRBD2. This CDR3 spans 16 amino acids. Germline CDR1 and CDR2: SGHAT and FQDESV (reference sequence). J was trimmed by 5 bases and V by 5 bases; bases with no gene match: 9. This CDR3 is CASSPPLAGGRETQYF. The CDR3 nucleotides are TGTGCCAGCAGCCCCCCCCTAGCGGGAGGGCGGGAGACCCAGTACTTC. Variable domain in full (rest from reference TRBV11-1 and TRBJ2-5): EAEVAQSPRYKITEKSQAVAFWCDPISGHATLYWYRQILGQGPELLVQFQDESVVDDSQLPKDRFSAERLKGVDSTLKIQPAELGDSAMYLCASSPPLAGGRETQYFGPGTRLLVL.

This clone was recorded once. This sequence joins TRBV25-1 and TRBJ2-2; TRBD2 is a possible D gene (5 bases). Trimming removed 4 bases from V and 6 bases from J, with 9 bases in between. Germline CDR1 is MGHDK and CDR2 is SYGVNS. The CDR3 has 13 amino acids. CDR3 loop: CASSALLAGELFF. Here the CDR3 DNA reads TGTGCCAGCAGTGCCCTACTAGCCGGGGAGCTGTTTTTT.

The gene calls are TRBV30 and TRBJ2-3; TRBD2 aligns across 9 bases. The ends lost 0 bases at V and 3 bases at J; junction bases unmatched: 10. This CDR3 has 17 residues. Germline V gene sequence: CDR1 GTSNPN, CDR2 SVGIG (reference sequence). DNA for the CDR3: TGTGCCTGGAGTGTAGGTTTTGGGCTAGCGGGAACAGATACGCAGTATTTT. Protein product: CAWSVGFGLAGTDTQYF.

This clone appeared once. The chain joins TRBV2 to TRBJ2-4; 7 nucleotides match TRBD2. There are 14 residues in the CDR3. Unmatched junction bases numbered 4, after V lost 4 bases and J lost 4 bases. Germline-derived CDR1 and CDR2 are SNHLY and FYNNEI. This chain's CDR3 is CASSGRGGKNIQYF. CDR3 DNA: TGTGCCAGCAGTGGAAGGGGAGGGAAAAACATTCAGTACTTC.

This chain joins TRBV18 and TRBJ1-1, with a tentative D call TRBD1 (6 bases). V lost 5 bases, J lost 0 bases, and 16 bases lay in between. Germline loops: CDR1 KGHSH, CDR2 LQKENI. The CDR3 runs 16 residues. The CDR3, as DNA: TGTGCCAGCTCATTACCAGGGGCTGTTTTGAACACTGAAGCTTTCTTT. Translating it yields CASSLPGAVLNTEAFF.

J is TRBJ1-5 and V is TRBV19; the D is unclear. CDR1 and CDR2 from the germline V gene are LNHDA and SQIVND (reference sequence). V lost 3 bases to trimming and J lost 2 bases, with 14 bases between them. The CDR3 has 16 residues. DNA of the CDR3: TGTGCCAGTAGTATGAGTAAGGGAGAGGGCAATCAGCCCCAGCATTTT. This codes for CASSMSKGEGNQPQHF.